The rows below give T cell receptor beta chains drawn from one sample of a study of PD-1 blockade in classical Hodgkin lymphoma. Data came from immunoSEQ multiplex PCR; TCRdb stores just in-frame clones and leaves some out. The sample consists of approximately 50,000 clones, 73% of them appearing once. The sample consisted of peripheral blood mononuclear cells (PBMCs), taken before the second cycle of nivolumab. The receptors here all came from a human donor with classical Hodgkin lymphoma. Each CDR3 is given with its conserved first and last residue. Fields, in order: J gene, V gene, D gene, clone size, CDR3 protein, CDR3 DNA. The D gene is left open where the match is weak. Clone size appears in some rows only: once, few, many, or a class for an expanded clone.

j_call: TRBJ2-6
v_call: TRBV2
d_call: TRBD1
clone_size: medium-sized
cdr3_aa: CASSPGTGSSGANVLTF
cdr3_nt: TGTGCCAGCAGCCCCGGGACAGGATCCTCTGGGGCCAACGTCCTGACTTTC

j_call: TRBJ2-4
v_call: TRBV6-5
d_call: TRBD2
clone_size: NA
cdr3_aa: CASRSGRGIQYF
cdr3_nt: TGTGCCAGCAGGAGCGGGAGGGGGATTCAGTACTTC

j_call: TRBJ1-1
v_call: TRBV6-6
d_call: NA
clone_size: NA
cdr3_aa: CASIFLGEAFF
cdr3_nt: TGTGCCAGCATTTTCCTGGGGGAAGCTTTCTTT

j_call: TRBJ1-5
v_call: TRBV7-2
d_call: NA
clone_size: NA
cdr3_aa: CASSLKSSNQPQHF
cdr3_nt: TGTGCCAGCAGCTTAAAATCTAGCAATCAGCCCCAGCATTTT

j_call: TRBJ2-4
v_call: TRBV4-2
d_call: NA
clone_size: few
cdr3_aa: CASSPGRWGQGIVLAKNIQYF
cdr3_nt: TGTGCCAGCAGCCCCGGCCGGTGGGGGCAGGGGATAGTCCTAGCCAAAAACATTCAGTACTTC

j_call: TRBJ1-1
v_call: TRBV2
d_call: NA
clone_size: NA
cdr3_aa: CASSEVSATEAFF
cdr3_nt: TGTGCCAGCAGTGAAGTCTCGGCGACTGAAGCTTTCTTT

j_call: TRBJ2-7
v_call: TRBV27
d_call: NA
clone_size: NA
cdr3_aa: CASSWSGFSYEQYF
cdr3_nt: TGTGCCAGCAGTTGGTCGGGCTTCTCCTACGAGCAGTACTTC

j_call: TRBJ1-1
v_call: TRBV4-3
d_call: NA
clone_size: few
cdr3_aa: CASSQASTENTEAFF
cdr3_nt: TGCGCCAGCAGCCAGGCGTCTACAGAGAACACTGAAGCTTTCTTT

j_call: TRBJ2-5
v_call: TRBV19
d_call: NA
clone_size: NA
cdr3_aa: CASSIFSGQETQYF
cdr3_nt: TGTGCCAGTAGTATATTCTCAGGTCAAGAGACCCAGTACTTC

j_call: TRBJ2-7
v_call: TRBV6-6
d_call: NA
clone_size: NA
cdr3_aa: CASSYPLGEQYF
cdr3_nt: TGTGCCAGCAGTTACCCCTTGGGGGAGCAGTACTTC

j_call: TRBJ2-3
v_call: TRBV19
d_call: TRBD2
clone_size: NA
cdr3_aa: CASRRAGATDTQYF
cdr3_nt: TGTGCCAGTAGAAGAGCGGGAGCCACAGATACGCAGTATTTT

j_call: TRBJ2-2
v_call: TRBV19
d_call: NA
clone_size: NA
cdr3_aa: CASLIRAGQQNTGELFF
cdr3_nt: TGTGCCAGTCTAATCCGGGCGGGACAGCAAAACACCGGGGAGCTGTTTTTT

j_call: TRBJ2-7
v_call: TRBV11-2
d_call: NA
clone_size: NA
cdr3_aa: CASSHDWPTSYEQYF
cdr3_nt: TGTGCCAGCAGCCATGACTGGCCTACTTCCTACGAGCAGTACTTC

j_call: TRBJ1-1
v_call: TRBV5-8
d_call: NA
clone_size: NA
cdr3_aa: CASSLGAEAFF
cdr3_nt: TGTGCCAGCAGCTTGGGGGCGGAAGCTTTCTTT

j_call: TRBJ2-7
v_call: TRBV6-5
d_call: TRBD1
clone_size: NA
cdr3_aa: CASSYGGTGGSAQYF
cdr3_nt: TGTGCCAGCAGTTACGGGGGGACAGGGGGTTCGGCGCAGTACTTC

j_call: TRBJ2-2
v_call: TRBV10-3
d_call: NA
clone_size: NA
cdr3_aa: CATYRDANTGELFF
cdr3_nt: TGTGCCACCTACAGAGACGCGAACACCGGGGAGCTGTTTTTT

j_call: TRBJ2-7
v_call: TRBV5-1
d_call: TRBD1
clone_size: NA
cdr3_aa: CASSLDRDYEQYF
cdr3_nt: TGCGCCAGCAGCTTAGACAGGGACTACGAGCAGTACTTC

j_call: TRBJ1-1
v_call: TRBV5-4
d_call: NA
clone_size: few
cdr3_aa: CASSSGTLNTEAFF
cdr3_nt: TGTGCCAGCAGCTCGGGGACATTGAACACTGAAGCTTTCTTT

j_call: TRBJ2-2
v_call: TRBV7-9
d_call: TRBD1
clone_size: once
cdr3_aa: CASSLYPGGTGELFF
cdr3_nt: TGTGCCAGCAGCTTATATCCAGGGGGCACCGGGGAGCTGTTTTTT